This T cell receptor beta chain was recovered during a study of blood T cell repertoires in COVID-19. Study-level background: T cells, B-cell-depleted T cells, or PBMCs provided the cDNA or gDNA that served as material.

Trimming pared 5 bases from V and 5 bases from J, leaving 12 bases between. Germline V gene data show CDR1 as SGHNT and CDR2 as YENEEA. This CDR3 is 14 amino acids long. Clones were read by immunoSEQ multiplex PCR, and TCRdb kept only the in-frame ones, dropping some. The sample records around 160,000 clones, 86% being singletons. Sequenced input: peripheral blood. The chain links TRBV11-3 to TRBJ2-2; perhaps TRBD2 as D (6 bases). The source of this sequence is a man aged 18 to 30 with acute or convalescent COVID-19. In nucleotides, the CDR3 is TGTGCCAGCAGCGTCCCCGGGGGAACCGGGGAGCTGTTTTTT. Residues: CASSVPGGTGELFF. Filled out from reference TRBV11-3 and TRBJ2-2, the complete variable domain reads EAGVVQSPRYKIIEKKQPVAFWCNPISGHNTLYWYLQNLGQGPELLIRYENEEAVDDSQLPKDRFSAERLKGVDSTLKIQPAELGDSAVYLCASSVPGGTGELFFGEGSRLTVL.